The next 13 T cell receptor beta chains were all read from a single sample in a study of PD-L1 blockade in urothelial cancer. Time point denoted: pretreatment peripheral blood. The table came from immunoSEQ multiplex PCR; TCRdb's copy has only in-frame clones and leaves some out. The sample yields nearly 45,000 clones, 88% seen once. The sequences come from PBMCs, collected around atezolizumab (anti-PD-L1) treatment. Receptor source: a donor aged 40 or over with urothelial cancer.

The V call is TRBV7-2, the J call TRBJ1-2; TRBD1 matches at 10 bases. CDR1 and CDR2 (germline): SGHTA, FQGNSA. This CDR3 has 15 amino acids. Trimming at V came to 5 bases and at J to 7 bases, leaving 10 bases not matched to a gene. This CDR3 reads CASSPSRDRGFGYTF. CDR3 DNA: TGTGCCAGCAGCCCAAGCCGGGACAGGGGTTTTGGCTACACCTTC.

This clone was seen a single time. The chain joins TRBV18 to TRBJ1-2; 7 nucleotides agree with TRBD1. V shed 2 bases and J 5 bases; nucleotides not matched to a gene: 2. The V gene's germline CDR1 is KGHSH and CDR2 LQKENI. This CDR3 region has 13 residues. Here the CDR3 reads CASSPGTEYGYTF. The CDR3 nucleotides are TGTGCCAGCTCACCAGGGACAGAGTATGGCTACACCTTC.

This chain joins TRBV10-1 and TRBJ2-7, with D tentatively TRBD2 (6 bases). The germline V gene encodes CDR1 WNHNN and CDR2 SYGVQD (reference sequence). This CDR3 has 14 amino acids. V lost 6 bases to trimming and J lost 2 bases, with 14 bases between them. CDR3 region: CASSLRDLTYEQYF. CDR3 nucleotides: TGCGCCAGCAGCCTCCGGGACTTAACCTACGAGCAGTACTTC.

The CDR3: CASSLAAIAGGGEQYF. DNA of the CDR3: TGTGCCAGCAGCTTAGCCGCGATAGCGGGAGGGGGCGAGCAGTACTTC. J is TRBJ2-7 and V is TRBV7-2; 11 bases are a match to TRBD2. CDR3 size: 16 residues. The ends lost 0 bases at V and 6 bases at J; junction bases unmatched: 7. Looked up from germline, CDR1 is SGHTA and CDR2 is FQGNSA.

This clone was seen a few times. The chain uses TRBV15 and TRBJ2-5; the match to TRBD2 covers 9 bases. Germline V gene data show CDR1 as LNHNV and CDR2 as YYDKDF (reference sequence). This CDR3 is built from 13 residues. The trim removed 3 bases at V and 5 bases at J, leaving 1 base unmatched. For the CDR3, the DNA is TGTGCCACCAGCAGTGCGGGGGGGGAGACCCAGTACTTC. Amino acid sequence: CATSSAGGETQYF.

In DNA, the CDR3 is TGCGCCAGCAGTCCCGGGACACCCTATGGCTACACCTTC. Protein product: CASSPGTPYGYTF. The V call is TRBV5-1, the J call TRBJ1-2; perhaps TRBD1 as D (6 bases). Germline assignment: CDR1 SGHRS and CDR2 YFSETQ. This CDR3 contains 13 residues. V shed 5 bases and J shed 4 bases, with 12 bases lying between them.

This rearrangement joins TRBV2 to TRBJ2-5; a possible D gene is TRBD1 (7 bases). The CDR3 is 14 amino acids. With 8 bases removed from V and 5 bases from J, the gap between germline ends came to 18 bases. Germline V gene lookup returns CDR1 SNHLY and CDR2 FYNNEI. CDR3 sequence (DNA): TGTGCCAGCGGAAGACAGGGTGGGGGGGAGACCCAGTACTTC. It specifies CASGRQGGGETQYF.

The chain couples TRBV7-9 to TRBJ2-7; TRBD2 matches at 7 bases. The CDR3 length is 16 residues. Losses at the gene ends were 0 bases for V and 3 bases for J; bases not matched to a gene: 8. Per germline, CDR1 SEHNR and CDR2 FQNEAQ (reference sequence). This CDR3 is CASSLAWGGVDYEQYF. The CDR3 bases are TGTGCCAGCAGCTTAGCTTGGGGAGGGGTGGACTACGAGCAGTACTTC.

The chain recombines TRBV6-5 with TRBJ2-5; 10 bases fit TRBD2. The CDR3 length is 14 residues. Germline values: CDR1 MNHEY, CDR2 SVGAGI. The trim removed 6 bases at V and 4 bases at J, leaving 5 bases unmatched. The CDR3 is CASRLAGGVETQYF. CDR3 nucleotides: TGTGCCAGCAGGTTAGCGGGAGGTGTAGAGACCCAGTACTTC.

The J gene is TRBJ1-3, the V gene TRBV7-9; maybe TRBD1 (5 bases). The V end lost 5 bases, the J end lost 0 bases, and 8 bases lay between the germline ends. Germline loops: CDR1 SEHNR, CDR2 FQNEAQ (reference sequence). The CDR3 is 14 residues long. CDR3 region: CASSRGGSGNTIYF. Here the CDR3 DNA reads TGTGCCAGCAGCCGGGGGGGCTCTGGAAACACCATATATTTT.

CDR3 residues: CASSPRGDTQYF. CDR3 sequence (DNA): TGTGCCAGTAGTCCCAGGGGAGATACGCAGTATTTT. The V gene is TRBV19, the J gene TRBJ2-3; maybe TRBD1 (6 bases). CDR1 is LNHDA, CDR2 SQIVND, per germline (reference sequence). V gave up 5 bases and J gave up 5 bases, with 8 bases separating them. CDR3 length: 12 residues.

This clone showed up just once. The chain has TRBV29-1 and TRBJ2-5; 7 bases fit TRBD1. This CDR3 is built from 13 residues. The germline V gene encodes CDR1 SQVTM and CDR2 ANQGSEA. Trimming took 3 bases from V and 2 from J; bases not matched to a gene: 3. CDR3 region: CSVEGQLQETQYF. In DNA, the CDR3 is TGCAGCGTTGAGGGACAGCTTCAAGAGACCCAGTACTTC.

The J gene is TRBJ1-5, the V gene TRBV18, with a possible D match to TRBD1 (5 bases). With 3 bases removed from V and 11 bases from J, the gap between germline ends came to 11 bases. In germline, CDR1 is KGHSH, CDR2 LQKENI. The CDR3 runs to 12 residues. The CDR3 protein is CASSPDGGAQHF. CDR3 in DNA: TGTGCCAGCTCACCGGACGGGGGGGCCCAGCATTTT.